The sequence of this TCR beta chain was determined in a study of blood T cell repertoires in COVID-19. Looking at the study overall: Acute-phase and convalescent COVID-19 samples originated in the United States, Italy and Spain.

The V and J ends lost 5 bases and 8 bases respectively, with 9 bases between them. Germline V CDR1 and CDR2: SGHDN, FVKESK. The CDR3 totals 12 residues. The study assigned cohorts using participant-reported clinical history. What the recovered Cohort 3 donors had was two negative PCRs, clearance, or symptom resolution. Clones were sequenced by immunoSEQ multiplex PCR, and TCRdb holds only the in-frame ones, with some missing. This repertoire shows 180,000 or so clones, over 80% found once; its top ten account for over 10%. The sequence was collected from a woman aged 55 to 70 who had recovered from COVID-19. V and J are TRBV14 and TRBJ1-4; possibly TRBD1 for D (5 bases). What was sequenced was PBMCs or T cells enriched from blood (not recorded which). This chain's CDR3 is CASSYGGEKLFF. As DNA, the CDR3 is TGTGCCAGCAGCTACGGGGGAGAAAAACTGTTTTTT.